These T cell receptor beta chains were read from a single sample in a study of blood T cell repertoires in COVID-19. Some clones are missing from TCRdb's copy, which holds only in-frame ones; the method was immunoSEQ multiplex PCR. The sample holds a few hundred thousand clones; more than 75% are singletons and the top ten take 5.2%. Specimen: peripheral blood. These TCRs come from a woman in her 70s with COVID-19, enrolled during active disease. The CDR3 runs from the conserved cysteine through the conserved F or W. The D gene is left open where the match is weak. Not every row has a clone size; where given, it reads once, few, many or a size class.

D gene: -; J gene: TRBJ2-1; V gene: TRBV20-1; clone size: -; CDR3 DNA: TGCAGTGCTTACTACAATGAGCAGTTCTTC; CDR3 protein: CSAYYNEQFF
D gene: -; J gene: TRBJ2-1; V gene: TRBV19; clone size: -; CDR3 DNA: TGTGCCAGTAACCCCAGTTCCTACAATGAGCAGTTCTTC; CDR3 protein: CASNPSSYNEQFF
D gene: -; J gene: TRBJ2-1; V gene: TRBV6-2/TRBV6-3; clone size: -; CDR3 DNA: TGTGCCAGCAGTAGGGACTCTTACAATGAGCAGTTCTTC; CDR3 protein: CASSRDSYNEQFF
D gene: -; J gene: TRBJ1-1; V gene: TRBV7-6; clone size: -; CDR3 DNA: TGTGCCAGCAGCAAAATGACAGAGTTGAACACTGAAGCTTTCTTT; CDR3 protein: CASSKMTELNTEAFF
D gene: -; J gene: TRBJ2-2; V gene: TRBV19; clone size: -; CDR3 DNA: TGTGCCAGTAGTATCTCGGCGGGCTCTTTTTTAGACGGGGAGCTGTTTTTT; CDR3 protein: CASSISAGSFLDGELFF
D gene: -; J gene: TRBJ1-1; V gene: TRBV7-9; clone size: -; CDR3 DNA: TGTGCCAGCAGCTTAGAGGCCAAAGGGGGAGAAGCTTTCTTT; CDR3 protein: CASSLEAKGGEAFF
D gene: TRBD1; J gene: TRBJ1-2; V gene: TRBV3-1/TRBV3-2; clone size: once; CDR3 DNA: TGTGCCAGCAGCCAAGATATAACAGGGGACGAGGGCTACACCTTC; CDR3 protein: CASSQDITGDEGYTF
D gene: -; J gene: TRBJ2-3; V gene: TRBV25-1; clone size: -; CDR3 DNA: TGTGCCAGCAGTGACTTAACAGATACGCAGTATTTT; CDR3 protein: CASSDLTDTQYF
D gene: -; J gene: TRBJ1-2; V gene: TRBV4-2; clone size: -; CDR3 DNA: TGTGCCAGCAGCCCCGGGGGGCAGGCCAGCTATGGCTACACCTTC; CDR3 protein: CASSPGGQASYGYTF
D gene: -; J gene: TRBJ2-2; V gene: TRBV7-2; clone size: few; CDR3 DNA: TGTGCCAGCAGCCTTTTTACAGTTTCGAACACCGGGGAGCTGTTTTTT; CDR3 protein: CASSLFTVSNTGELFF
D gene: TRBD1; J gene: TRBJ1-6; V gene: TRBV28; clone size: -; CDR3 DNA: TGTGCCAGCAGTTTACCCAGGGGGAATTCACCCCTCCACTTT; CDR3 protein: CASSLPRGNSPLHF
D gene: -; J gene: TRBJ2-3; V gene: TRBV6-5; clone size: -; CDR3 DNA: TGTGCCAGCACCTCCCCGGGGAATACGCAGTATTTT; CDR3 protein: CASTSPGNTQYF
D gene: -; J gene: TRBJ1-2; V gene: TRBV20-1; clone size: few; CDR3 DNA: TGCAGTGCTAGAGATCAATTTGGCTACACCTTC; CDR3 protein: CSARDQFGYTF
D gene: -; J gene: TRBJ1-1; V gene: TRBV24-1; clone size: -; CDR3 DNA: TGTGCCACCACGGCAGGGTTGAACACTGAAGCTTTCTTT; CDR3 protein: CATTAGLNTEAFF
D gene: TRBD2; J gene: TRBJ2-7; V gene: TRBV7-2; clone size: -; CDR3 DNA: TGTGCCAGCAGCTCGACTAGCGGTTACTCCTACGAGCAGTACTTC; CDR3 protein: CASSSTSGYSYEQYF
D gene: -; J gene: TRBJ1-2; V gene: TRBV5-4; clone size: -; CDR3 DNA: TGTGCCAGCAGGGGCATGAACTATGGCTACACCTTC; CDR3 protein: CASRGMNYGYTF
D gene: -; J gene: TRBJ2-2; V gene: TRBV19; clone size: once; CDR3 DNA: TGTGCCAGTAGTATAGTAGGCGGGACCGGGGAGCTGTTTTTT; CDR3 protein: CASSIVGGTGELFF
D gene: TRBD1; J gene: TRBJ1-2; V gene: TRBV24-1; clone size: -; CDR3 DNA: TGTGCCACCAGTGATTTTAAGACAGGGCAGGGCTACACCTTC; CDR3 protein: CATSDFKTGQGYTF
D gene: -; J gene: TRBJ1-1; V gene: TRBV18; clone size: -; CDR3 DNA: TGTGCCAGCTCACTTGGGACACGGAACACTGAAGCTTTCTTT; CDR3 protein: CASSLGTRNTEAFF
D gene: TRBD1; J gene: TRBJ1-5; V gene: TRBV7-9; clone size: -; CDR3 DNA: TGTGCCAGCAGCTTCTTTCTCAGGACAGGGGAAAATCAGCCCCAGCATTTT; CDR3 protein: CASSFFLRTGENQPQHF
D gene: -; J gene: TRBJ1-6; V gene: TRBV3-1/TRBV3-2; clone size: -; CDR3 DNA: TGTGCCAGCACCCGGGACACCTATAATTCACCCCTCCACTTT; CDR3 protein: CASTRDTYNSPLHF
D gene: TRBD1; J gene: TRBJ1-2; V gene: TRBV3-1/TRBV3-2; clone size: -; CDR3 DNA: TGTGCCAGCAGCAAACTCGCGGGACAGCCTGCCTATGGCTACACCTTC; CDR3 protein: CASSKLAGQPAYGYTF
D gene: TRBD1; J gene: TRBJ1-3; V gene: TRBV6-5; clone size: -; CDR3 DNA: TGTGCCAGCAGTTACTCGAAGGCAGGGGGGCCGAACACCATATATTTT; CDR3 protein: CASSYSKAGGPNTIYF
D gene: -; J gene: TRBJ2-3; V gene: TRBV6-2/TRBV6-3; clone size: -; CDR3 DNA: TGTGCCAGCAGTTACTCGGGACTCTCCACAGATACGCAGTATTTT; CDR3 protein: CASSYSGLSTDTQYF
D gene: -; J gene: TRBJ1-5; V gene: TRBV2; clone size: -; CDR3 DNA: TGTGCCAGCAGTGAAAGGGGGGGCAGTCAGCCCCAGCATTTT; CDR3 protein: CASSERGGSQPQHF
D gene: TRBD1; J gene: TRBJ1-5; V gene: TRBV5-8; clone size: -; CDR3 DNA: TGTGCCAGCAGCATCTACGCAGGGGGGACCAATCAGCCCCAGCATTTT; CDR3 protein: CASSIYAGGTNQPQHF
D gene: -; J gene: TRBJ2-3; V gene: TRBV7-2; clone size: -; CDR3 DNA: TGTGCCAGCAGCTTAGGCGCAGGCCCAGATACGCAGTATTTT; CDR3 protein: CASSLGAGPDTQYF
D gene: TRBD2; J gene: TRBJ2-1; V gene: TRBV28; clone size: -; CDR3 DNA: TGTGCCAGCAACTCTGAGCGGGAGGGCCGGAATGAGCAGTTCTTC; CDR3 protein: CASNSEREGRNEQFF
D gene: TRBD2; J gene: TRBJ2-7; V gene: TRBV7-2; clone size: -; CDR3 DNA: TGTGCCAGCAGCTTAGCCCTAGCGGGGAACTCCTACGAGCAGTACTTC; CDR3 protein: CASSLALAGNSYEQYF
D gene: TRBD1; J gene: TRBJ1-2; V gene: TRBV6-5; clone size: -; CDR3 DNA: TGTGCCAGCAGTTCCGGACAGGGAGGTCATGGCTACACCTTC; CDR3 protein: CASSSGQGGHGYTF
D gene: -; J gene: TRBJ2-2; V gene: TRBV6-4; clone size: -; CDR3 DNA: TGTGCCAGCAGTGACCCCCCACCCCTAGTAGCGGTGACGAACACCGGGGAGCTGTTTTTT; CDR3 protein: CASSDPPPLVAVTNTGELFF
D gene: -; J gene: TRBJ2-3; V gene: TRBV3-1/TRBV3-2; clone size: -; CDR3 DNA: TGTGCCAGCAGCCAAGATTCGTCACTCCACACAGATACGCAGTATTTT; CDR3 protein: CASSQDSSLHTDTQYF
D gene: -; J gene: TRBJ1-6; V gene: TRBV19; clone size: -; CDR3 DNA: TGTGCCAGTAGTAATGACTGGAGCTCACCCCTCCACTTT; CDR3 protein: CASSNDWSSPLHF
D gene: -; J gene: TRBJ2-2; V gene: TRBV5-1; clone size: -; CDR3 DNA: TGCGCCAGCAGCACCCGCCGGGTTGCCGCCGGGGAGCTGTTTTTT; CDR3 protein: CASSTRRVAAGELFF